Given below is one TCR beta chain in context. The sample comes from a study of blood T cell repertoires in COVID-19. Overall study: The United States, Italy and Spain were the sources of the acute and convalescent COVID-19 samples. The cDNA or gDNA used as material had been derived from T cells, B-cell-depleted T cells, or PBMCs.

The CDR3 has 13 residues. Germline trimming cut 4 bases from V and 6 bases from J; bases unmatched to any gene: 5. Germline lookup yields CDR1 MNHEY and CDR2 SMNVEV (reference sequence). Original data processing: Scientists estimated how many nucleated cells there were by amplifying reference gene primers. Only in-frame clones appear in the TCRdb table, and some are missing; sequencing was by immunoSEQ multiplex PCR. D and trimming come from the DNA, and the V and J calls and clone size come from that table. The sample contains 450,000 or so clones, around 90% of which appear only once. Seattle's cohort entered during active infection and was followed longitudinally.

The source material was peripheral blood. The clonotype was recovered from a man in his late teens or twenties with COVID-19, enrolled during active disease. The chain recombines TRBV27 with TRBJ1-1; 7 bases match TRBD1. The CDR3 spells CASSSGGGPEAFF. CDR3 nucleotides: TGTGCCAGCAGTTCAGGAGGGGGCCCTGAAGCTTTCTTT.